This T cell receptor beta chain derives from a study of blood T cells in healthy people across ages (dated by TCRdb to about 2015). General notes on the study: In model experiments, roughly one uniquely barcoded TCR beta cDNA molecule per two T cells was captured by template switching. Using deep sequencing normalized with unique cDNA molecular identifiers, the study measured how TCR beta repertoire diversity changes with age. Four age groups were formed from the donors: young (average 16 years), middle-aged (around 40), aged (approximately 60) and long-lived (roughly 88). To avoid experimental bias, donors of different ages were randomly spread across the sequencing lanes. Two additional independent replicas of 1 million unique cDNA reads from the same blood draw were analyzed for two donors (one aged 18 to 30 and one aged 80 or older).

Donors were a few dozen systemically healthy Caucasian individuals from Russia aged roughly 6 to 100 years. Each donor gave ten milliliters of peripheral blood, collected into EDTA-treated Vacutainer tubes. Ficoll-Paque density-gradient centrifugation was used to isolate PBMCs, with at least 7 million per sample. Trizol reagent was used to extract total RNA from PBMCs, with at least 6 micrograms per sample. For every donor, flow cytometry on a PBMC aliquot measured the percentage of naive CD45RAhigh/CD27high T cells. The library was built by means of 5' RACE. TCRdb names Illumina HiSeq 2500 as the instrument used. A second about 7 to 11 cycle PCR used a sample-barcoded 5' primer and a J-beta primer mix. A unique molecular identifier was introduced onto each TCR beta cDNA molecule by a template-switch 5' adaptor carrying 12 random nucleotides. Each sample yielded at least 2.5 million CDR3-containing paired-end reads. All of the RNA was converted into first-strand cDNA using the Mint cDNA synthesis kit, with a TRBC-specific oligonucleotide serving as the primer. After uracil-DNA glycosylase treatment, a first 18-cycle PCR used universal primers M1SS and BC2_uni_R on all cDNA. The study's own analysis went as follows. Normalization of each sample was performed by random selection of 1 million high-quality reads, each carrying a distinct molecular identifier. Instead of being binned into consensus sequences, reads that shared molecular identifiers were thrown out. CDR3 identification, clonotype clustering and error correction used MiTCR with a Q25 quality threshold and the strictest error-elimination algorithm. Lower-bound total TCR beta diversity was estimated with a nonparametric unseen species model using Euler transformation. Starting from the raw public reads, TCRdb applied fastp trimming at Q25, assembled clones with MiXCR and retained in-frame beta chains. Every entry covers one CDR3 protein and lists the most common genes and DNA from its rows. These V and J calls rely on TCRdb rather than the paper's analysis. The sample yields about 1,500,000 distinct CDR3 sequences; approximately 28% were counted once. The biggest ten clones account for over 7% of the sample.

The CDR3 has 13 amino acids, counting the end cysteine and phenylalanine. This entry keeps only the CDR3 DNA: 39 bases, framed from base 1. Overall results and qualifications from the work: A strong correlation was found between observed TCR beta diversity and the percentage of naive T cells measured by flow cytometry. Observed TCR beta diversity per million T cells fell roughly linearly with age, and a significant reduction was already apparent by age around 40. Conclusive comparison of naive and antigen-experienced compartments was prevented by the profiling of bulk unsorted PBMCs. Compared with the aged group, the long-lived group had more naive CD4+ T cells, fewer expanded clones and increased TCR diversity, a pattern suggesting age selection. Total diversity estimates from one million sequenced T cells were considered lower bounds and underestimates. Because donor CMV infection status was unknown, age-related changes in expanded clonotypes were potentially confounded.

Notes on this clonotype: The clone's antigen remains unknown. A junction boundary mismatches the germline segment, possibly from a read error.

The receptor's source is a woman aged 25 to 45 in good health. The chain couples TRBV12-3 or TRBV12-4 to TRBJ1-6; no D gene is confidently identified. Sequencing used blood. The DNA sequence is as follows: TGTGCCAGCAGTTTGCAGAAAGGTTCACTCCTCCACTTT. The translation is CASSLQKGSLLHF.